The present entry profiles one T cell receptor (beta chain) with its context. This clonotype was counted once. Its antigen is unknown. A much bigger clone sits one base away, suggesting this may be a read error. These data belong to a study of neurological immune-mediated disorders (dated by TCRdb to between 2018 and 2021). Looking at the study overall: Peripheral blood TCR-beta repertoires from patients with HTLV-I-associated myelopathy (HAM/TSP), patients with multiple sclerosis, and healthy controls were compared in the study using UMI-based sequencing. Longitudinal HAM/TSP and healthy donors had 3 time-points each (about 3-40 month intervals). The roughly 100 TCR-beta libraries covered PBMC samples along with longitudinal samples, technical triplicates, and paired sorted CD4+ and CD8+ T-cell subsets. The cohort comprised 68 subjects: about 15 HAM/TSP patients, 34 multiple sclerosis patients and 20 healthy controls.

cDNA was synthesized by template-switch 5'RACE using a primer carrying a 10-nucleotide random unique molecular identifier by which each TCR transcript was tagged. Every sequencing run covered 15-18 subjects and yielded more than 180 million TCR-beta sequences. The RNeasy kit was used to extract total RNA. The KAPA Real-time Library Amplification kit was used to amplify TCR-beta VDJ regions with primers for the TCR constant region and the 5'RACE anchor. Sample indexes and Illumina adaptors were added in a first PCR, after which library yield was increased in a second PCR. After purification with Ampure beads, the TCR product of roughly 650 bp was size-selected on a 2% E-gel SizeSelection system. Before pooling, libraries had their quality checked on a Bioanalyzer, their concentration measured with Qubit, and their quantity determined with the Kapa Library Quantification kit. Paired-end 2 x 150 bp sequencing of the libraries was performed on an Illumina HiSeq 2500. To increase sequence diversity, roughly 23-30% phiX was spiked into each library pool. The authors' pipeline ran thus. The quality-filtered reads were processed with the UMI-based MiGEC pipeline, whose error correction step removed more than 80% of the raw TCR sequences. IMGT germline references were used for aligning VDJ genes, and each clonotype was defined as a unique CDR3 amino acid sequence together with its V-J genes. Clonal expansion, Shannon diversity and CDR3 relatedness (CalcPairwiseDistances, ClusterSamples) were evaluated with VDJtools, and phylogenetic trees were built with CLCbio workbench. Using coefficient-of-variation modelling across technical triplicates, the study counted a clone as expanded if it had at least 8 unique UMIs. TCRdb applied fastp at Q25 and MiXCR to the public reads, then kept only in-frame beta chains. All rows with the same CDR3 protein become a single entry with the most common DNA and genes. The V and J calls here are based on TCRdb, not the publication. The sample table lists approximately 82,000 distinct CDR3 sequences, roughly an eighth of them with a count of one. Of the sample, roughly 5% is held by the ten largest clones.

Sample time point, as interpreted from the label and publication: longitudinal time-point 2. For unsorted PBMC libraries, 2 million PBMCs were used after storage in RNAlater at -80 degrees C until RNA extraction. Peripheral blood was subjected to Ficoll-Hypaque density gradient centrifugation to isolate PBMCs, which were then cryopreserved in liquid nitrogen. From the cysteine through the phenylalanine, the CDR3 covers 13 amino acids. The kept DNA is CDR3 alone, 39 bases in frame from the first base. From the germline V gene, CDR1 is SGHDT and CDR2 is YYEEEE. Overall results and qualifications from the work: Expanded clones from different subjects shared no identical CDR3 amino acid sequences, which suggests that TCR-beta repertoires were private in all groups. The highest TCR clonal expansion was observed in HAM/TSP patients, whereas the lowest was observed in MS patients, even when compared with healthy controls.

The sequence was collected from a female donor with HTLV-1-associated myelopathy (HAM/TSP). The sample comprised PBMCs. The chain couples TRBV5-6 to TRBJ2-3, with the D gene not confidently named. The CDR3 here reads CASSLSSTDTQCF. The bases read TGTGCCAGCAGCTTGTCGAGCACAGATACGCAGTGTTTT.